This TCR beta chain was obtained from a study of shared clonotypes between healthy human individuals. Study-level information: Per donor, CD8 memory used one plate, CD8 naive used two, CD4 memory used three and CD4 naive used three.

The authors' processing: Because ImmunoSEQ provided only junction sequences with no quality scores, the filtering differed. Sequenced by immunoSEQ multiplex PCR; TCRdb stores in-frame clones only, minus some. V, J and clone size were drawn from that table, and D and trimming were deduced from the DNA. The data contain roughly 680,000 clones, around 77% of them singletons. The trim removed 5 bases at V and 5 bases at J, leaving 19 bases unmatched. The CDR3 spans 19 residues. In germline, CDR1 is KGHSH, CDR2 LQKENI. The receptor was isolated from a woman in her twenties or thirties in good health. The chain carries TRBV18 and TRBJ2-1; 9 nucleotides line up with TRBD2. The material sequenced was memory CD4+ T cells sorted from blood. Subset in this sample: CD45RA-negative fraction. CDR3 sequence reads: CASSIRRSSGSVGDNEQFF. DNA for the CDR3: TGTGCCAGCTCAATCAGGAGGAGTAGCGGGAGTGTTGGCGACAATGAGCAGTTCTTC.